These 7 T cell receptor beta chains originate from one sample sequenced in a study of T cell responses to AZD1222 COVID-19 vaccine. Produced via immunoSEQ multiplex PCR; TCRdb's table is partial and in-frame only. The sample has around 84,000 clones; approximately 85% are singletons. The starting material was peripheral blood, obtained on day 0 of AZD1222 vaccination. The receptors shown here come from an adult in good health.

The rearrangement uses TRBV21-1 and TRBJ1-6; the D call in the table, TRBD1, was not verified against the DNA. TRBV21-1 is given as a pseudogene. This CDR3 comprises 22 residues. This CDR3 reads CASSKEGIRDRGPLSYNSPLHF. In DNA, the CDR3 is TGTGCCAGCAGCAAAGAGGGGATCCGGGACAGGGGACCACTCTCCTATAATTCACCCCTCCACTTT.

The chain has TRBV6-5 and TRBJ1-6; no reliable D call. The CDR3 is made up of 14 amino acids. V was trimmed by 8 bases and J by 8 bases, leaving 16 bases between them. Germline V gives CDR1 MNHEY, CDR2 SVGAGI. Written as DNA, the CDR3 is TGTGCCAGCCGCTACCTTAGTGGGGATTCACCCCTCCACTTT. Translated: CASRYLSGDSPLHF.

The V call is TRBV15, the J call TRBJ2-3; D possibly matches TRBD1 or TRBD2 (5 bases each). The V gene lost 6 bases and the J gene lost 6 bases, with 22 bases spanning the gap. The germline V gene has CDR1 LNHNV and CDR2 YYDKDF (reference sequence). This CDR3 contains 16 residues. This chain's CDR3 is CATRATGPLFSDTQYF. The CDR3 coding sequence is TGTGCCACCAGGGCGACGGGACCTCTTTTCTCGGATACGCAGTATTTT.

The CDR3 sequence: CASSEEAGGTNIQYF. For the CDR3, the DNA is TGTGCCAGCAGTGAAGAGGCGGGGGGGACGAACATTCAGTACTTC. The chain couples TRBV2 to TRBJ2-4; 9 nucleotides align to TRBD2. The CDR3 contains 15 residues. Germline V lookup: CDR1 SNHLY, CDR2 FYNNEI. With 1 base clipped from V and 7 bases from J, the junction kept 5 bases outside the gene matches.

The chain joins TRBV6-5 to TRBJ2-3; 7 bases fit TRBD2. Germline V lookup: CDR1 MNHEY, CDR2 SVGAGI. V gave up 0 bases and J gave up 3 bases; unmatched junction bases: 6. This CDR3 has 16 residues. CDR3 nucleotides: TGTGCCAGCAGTTACTCGTGGGAGGGTACTACAGATACGCAGTATTTT. It specifies CASSYSWEGTTDTQYF.

The V and J genes are TRBV19 and TRBJ2-1; TRBD2 aligns across 7 bases. Trimming at V came to 7 bases and at J to 2 bases, leaving 11 bases not matched to a gene. Germline V gene sequence: CDR1 LNHDA, CDR2 SQIVND (reference sequence). The CDR3 is 16 amino acids. The CDR3 DNA reads TGTGCCAGTAAGGCTAGCGGAGCAGGGCCCTACAATGAGCAGTTCTTC. Amino acid sequence: CASKASGAGPYNEQFF.

This chain uses TRBV13 with TRBJ2-7, with D unresolved. The CDR3 is 13 residues long. V lost 3 bases and J 0 bases, leaving 6 bases between the germline ends. In germline, CDR1 is PRHDT, CDR2 FYEKMQ (reference sequence). CDR3 in DNA: TGTGCCAGCAGCTTTCGGAACTCCTACGAGCAGTACTTC. Translating gives CASSFRNSYEQYF.